The source of this TCR beta chain is a study of liver allograft versus peripheral blood T cells. Background on the study: Comparisons were made between T cell receptor repertoires found in transplanted livers and those circulating in recipients' peripheral blood.

Study-level findings and limits: Differences were reported between the T cell receptor repertoires inside liver allografts and those that were detected in peripheral blood.

TCRdb reprocessed the reads with MiXCR, giving one entry per CDR3 protein. The sample shows about 9,000 distinct CDR3 sequences, 15% of them seen only once. The V end lost 5 bases, the J end lost 5 bases, and 18 bases lay between the germline ends. Germline CDR1 and CDR2: MNHNY and SVGAGI (reference sequence). This CDR3 spans 15 amino acids. This clonotype was observed a single time. Its cognate antigen is unknown. The TCR originated in a human patient who had a liver transplant. Some T cells could come from the graft donor. The chain combines TRBV6-6 with TRBJ2-5, with D uncertain. The CDR3 reads CASSEFPVPRETQYF. CDR3 DNA sequence: TGTGCCAGCAGTGAATTTCCCGTGCCCCGGGAGACCCAGTACTTC.